This TCR beta chain came from a study of OX40 agonist ivuxolimab in advanced cancers. Findings of the study overall: Blood T cells, both CD4+ and CD8+, expanded clonally by week 6 at 0.1 to 3.0 mg/kg.

This clone is medium-sized within its sample. The antigen is unknown. TCRdb keeps only in-frame clones here, not all; method: immunoSEQ multiplex PCR. Among about 56,000 clones listed, 83% were seen once. The material sequenced was CD4+ or CD8+ T cells sorted from blood, taken in a trial of the OX40 agonist ivuxolimab. The receptor was isolated from an adult with an advanced solid tumor such as melanoma, head and neck, liver or kidney cancer.

CDR3 in amino acids: CASSYSVHWQYGYTF. Here the CDR3 DNA reads TGTGCCAGCAGTTACTCGGTCCATTGGCAGTATGGCTACACCTTC. J is TRBJ1-2 and V is TRBV6-6; D is undetermined. Trimming removed 0 bases at V and 5 bases at J, with 13 bases between. The CDR3 length is 15 residues. Germline assignment: CDR1 MNHNY and CDR2 SVGAGI (reference sequence).